A selection of T cell receptor beta chains follows, all from one sample in a study of Graves' ophthalmopathy and Graves' hyperthyroidism. TCRdb analysed the multiplex PCR reads with MiXCR anew, one entry per CDR3 protein. The sample shows 560,000 or so distinct CDR3 sequences, 35% to 45% of them seen only once. Material for sequencing was peripheral blood or thyroid tissue (not recorded which). These receptors were taken from an adult man with Graves' hyperthyroidism. CDR3s include the opening cysteine and the closing phenylalanine or tryptophan. Each record gives: J gene, clone size, D gene, V gene, CDR3 DNA, CDR3 protein. A D gene is named only where the DNA matches it firmly. The size entry is marked missing in some rows and otherwise reads once, few, many or a size class.

TRBJ1-1	many	TRBD1	TRBV2	TGTGCCAGCAGCGAAGCACTAGGTCAGACAGGGAAGGATACTGAAGCTTTCTTT	CASSEALGQTGKDTEAFF
TRBJ2-5	once	-	TRBV19	TGTGCCAGTAGTATAGTCGACAGCCAAGAGACCCAGTACTTC	CASSIVDSQETQYF
TRBJ1-2	-	-	TRBV29-1	TGCAGCGTTGACGAGCAGGTATCCGCGCATGGCTACACCTTC	CSVDEQVSAHGYTF
TRBJ1-5	many	TRBD1	TRBV24-1	TGTGCCACCAGTGATTCGCGGACAGGGAACAATCAGCCCCAGCATTTT	CATSDSRTGNNQPQHF
TRBJ1-4	-	TRBD1	TRBV29-1	TGCAGCTTGTCCGGGACAGGGCTCGAAAAACTGTTTTTT	CSLSGTGLEKLFF
TRBJ1-2	many	-	TRBV6-5	TGTGCCAGCAGTCCCCCGGGACAACCCTGGGGCTACACCTTC	CASSPPGQPWGYTF
TRBJ2-3	-	TRBD1	TRBV2	TGTGCCAGCATGCTTGACAGGGGAGGCACAGATACGCAGTATTTT	CASMLDRGGTDTQYF
TRBJ1-6	-	TRBD1	TRBV2	TGTGCCAGCAGTGTGGGGCCCGACAGGGGGCCCAAATACTATAATTCACCCCTCCACTTT	CASSVGPDRGPKYYNSPLHF
TRBJ1-1	few	-	TRBV3-1	TGTGCCAGCAGCCAAGATCCGACAGAAGCTTTCTTT	CASSQDPTEAFF
TRBJ2-7	many	TRBD1	TRBV29-1	TGCAGCGTGTGGGACAGTAACTACGAGCAGTACTTC	CSVWDSNYEQYF
TRBJ2-7	many	TRBD1	TRBV29-1	TGCAGCTCCTGGACAGGGGACAACGAGCAGTACTTC	CSSWTGDNEQYF
TRBJ2-5	many	TRBD1	TRBV24-1	TGTGCCACCAGTGCCCAGGGGGCTCAAGAGACCCAGTACTTC	CATSAQGAQETQYF
TRBJ1-1	many	-	TRBV5-1	TGCGCCAGCAGCTCCGTCGGGGGCGGGTACACTGAAGCTTTCTTT	CASSSVGGGYTEAFF
TRBJ1-5	-	-	TRBV19	TGTGCCAGTAGTGTGCCCCAGCATTTT	CASSVPQHF
TRBJ1-2	many	-	TRBV13	TGTGCCAGCAGCCCCCGTGGCGCCGGGTATGGCTACACCTTC	CASSPRGAGYGYTF
TRBJ2-7	-	-	TRBV7-9	TGTGCCAGCAGCTTAGCGCTGAGGGCCCCATGGGAGGAGCAGTACTTC	CASSLALRAPWEEQYF
TRBJ2-7	few	TRBD2	TRBV7-9	TGCGCCAGCAGCCAAGTCCTAGCGGGATTCGTTTTTTACGAGCAGTACTTC	CASSQVLAGFVFYEQYF
TRBJ1-3	-	-	TRBV6-5	TGTGCCAGCAGTTACCGAGGACAGACTGGTGGAAACACCATATATTTT	CASSYRGQTGGNTIYF
TRBJ1-1	many	TRBD1	TRBV5-8	TGTGCCAGCAGCACGACAGGGGGCAAGTGGACTGAAGCTTTCTTT	CASSTTGGKWTEAFF
TRBJ1-6	many	TRBD1	TRBV2	TGTGCCAGCACAACAATACCCGGGACAGGGGATTCACCCCTCCACTTT	CASTTIPGTGDSPLHF
TRBJ1-5	-	-	TRBV3-1	TGTGCCAGCAGCGACAGTTTGGGGCCCCAGCATTTT	CASSDSLGPQHF
TRBJ1-1	many	-	TRBV5-1	TGCGCCAGCAGCCCTGATTGGAACACTGAAGCTTTCTTT	CASSPDWNTEAFF
TRBJ1-3	once	-	TRBV29-1	TGCAGCTCAAGGACAGTGAACACCATATATTTT	CSSRTVNTIYF
TRBJ1-5	many	TRBD1	TRBV19	TGTGCCAGTAGTATTCGGACAGGGAATCAGCCCCAGCATTTT	CASSIRTGNQPQHF
TRBJ2-5	many	TRBD2	TRBV20-1	TGCAGTGCTAGTCGCCTAGCGGGGGGCTCCCGACAAGAGACCCAGTACTTC	CSASRLAGGSRQETQYF
TRBJ2-7	-	TRBD2	TRBV5-1	TGCGCCAGCAGCGCACTAGCGGACATCTCCTACGAGCAGTATTTC	CASSALADISYEQYF
TRBJ1-5	-	-	TRBV29-1	TGCAGCGTTGCCAGCAGGGACCAGCCTCCGGGCACGTATAGCAATCAGCCCCAGCATTTT	CSVASRDQPPGTYSNQPQHF
TRBJ2-2	-	TRBD2	TRBV7-9	TGTGCCAGCAGCCTCACCTCGTCGACTAGCGGGATATATACCGGGGAGCTGTTTTTT	CASSLTSSTSGIYTGELFF
TRBJ2-7	many	-	TRBV29-1	TGCAGCGTTGAAGGGGCAGAATCCTACGAGCAGTACTTC	CSVEGAESYEQYF
TRBJ1-5	many	TRBD1	TRBV19	TGTGCCAGCAGCATTACAGGGGACCAGCCCCAGCATTTT	CASSITGDQPQHF
TRBJ2-7	-	-	TRBV7-2	TGTGCCAGCAGCCAAGGGGAACGGCTTAACTACGAGCAGTACTTC	CASSQGERLNYEQYF
TRBJ1-3	-	TRBD1	TRBV5-1	TGCGCCAGCAGCCCCGGACAGGGTTACTCCTCTGGAAACACCATATATTTT	CASSPGQGYSSGNTIYF
TRBJ2-7	-	TRBD2	TRBV2	TGTGCCAGCGAAATGACTAGCGATTACGAGCAGTACTTC	CASEMTSDYEQYF
TRBJ1-1	-	-	TRBV6-5	TGTGCCAGCAGCAACGACGACAGCAACACTGAAGCTTTCTTT	CASSNDDSNTEAFF
TRBJ1-2	many	-	TRBV5-8	TGTGCCAGCAGCTTGGCCGGACAGCGTTATGGCTACACCTTC	CASSLAGQRYGYTF
TRBJ1-1	many	TRBD1	TRBV7-9	TGTGCCAGCAGCTCGGGACAGGCGATACCCAACACTGAAGCTTTCTTT	CASSSGQAIPNTEAFF
TRBJ1-1	few	-	TRBV29-1	TGCAGCGCTATAACTGGAGGCGCTGAAGCTTTCTTT	CSAITGGAEAFF
TRBJ1-2	few	-	TRBV27	TGTGCCAGCAGTTATCACAGAAGCTATGGCTACACCTTC	CASSYHRSYGYTF
TRBJ1-1	many	TRBD1	TRBV5-8	TGTGCCAGCAGCTTGCACGACCAGGGGGCGCGGCGCGCTTTCTTT	CASSLHDQGARRAFF
TRBJ1-1	many	TRBD1	TRBV19	TGTGCCAGTAGTATACGGTCGGAGGGGGCAGGCACTGAAGCTTTCTTT	CASSIRSEGAGTEAFF
TRBJ2-3	few	-	TRBV6-5	TGTGCCAGCAGTTACCTCGGTGGGAGTACAGATACGCAGTATTTT	CASSYLGGSTDTQYF
TRBJ2-5	many	TRBD2	TRBV20-1	TGCAGTGCTAAGCCGGGACTAGTTATTGAGACCCAGTACTTC	CSAKPGLVIETQYF
TRBJ1-6	many	-	TRBV20-1	TGCAGTGCTTACCGGGATGATAATTCACCCCTCCACTTT	CSAYRDDNSPLHF
TRBJ1-2	-	TRBD1	TRBV7-2	TGTGCCAGCAGCCCAACCGGGACAGGGCGTGGCTACACCTTC	CASSPTGTGRGYTF
TRBJ2-7	many	-	TRBV9	TGTGCCAGCAGCCCAAGGGAGAGGACCTACGAGCAGTACTTC	CASSPRERTYEQYF
TRBJ2-5	many	TRBD2	TRBV12-3/TRBV12-4	TGTGCCAGCAGTTCTGGCGGGAGTGTGTTAGAGACCCAGTACTTC	CASSSGGSVLETQYF
TRBJ1-2	-	-	TRBV14	TGTGCCAGCAGCGGAGCAGGGTACAACTATGGCTACACCTTC	CASSGAGYNYGYTF
TRBJ1-6	many	-	TRBV2	TGTGCCAGCAGCCTAACGGGGGTCTCACCCCTCCACTTT	CASSLTGVSPLHF
TRBJ2-7	-	-	TRBV13	TGTGTCAGCAGCTTAGCGGCCGGGCAGGGTGTCAACGAGCAGTACTTC	CVSSLAAGQGVNEQYF
TRBJ2-7	many	TRBD2	TRBV10-1	TGCGCCAGCAGTGAGGCGGGTGCGGGAGGCTCCTACGAGCAGTACTTC	CASSEAGAGGSYEQYF
TRBJ2-2	-	-	TRBV6-1	TGTGCCAGCAGTTCCCTTCTTAGTTCCGGGGAGCTGTTTTTT	CASSSLLSSGELFF
TRBJ2-7	many	TRBD2	TRBV20-1	TGCAGTGTCGCCGCGGGGACTAGCGGCGAGCAGTACTTC	CSVAAGTSGEQYF
TRBJ1-2	many	-	TRBV2	TGTGCCAGCAGTGTGGAGAGATACTATGGCTACACCTTC	CASSVERYYGYTF